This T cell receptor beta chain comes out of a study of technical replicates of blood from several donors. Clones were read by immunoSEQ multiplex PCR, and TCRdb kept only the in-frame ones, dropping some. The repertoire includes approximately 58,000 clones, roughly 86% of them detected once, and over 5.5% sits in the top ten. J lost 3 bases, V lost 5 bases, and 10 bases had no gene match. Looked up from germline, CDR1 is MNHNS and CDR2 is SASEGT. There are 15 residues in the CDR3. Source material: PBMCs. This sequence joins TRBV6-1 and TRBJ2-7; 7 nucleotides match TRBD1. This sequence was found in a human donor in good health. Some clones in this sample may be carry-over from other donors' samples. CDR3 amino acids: CASSTTGDPNYEQYF. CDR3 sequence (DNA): TGTGCCAGCAGTACCACAGGGGACCCAAACTACGAGCAGTACTTC.